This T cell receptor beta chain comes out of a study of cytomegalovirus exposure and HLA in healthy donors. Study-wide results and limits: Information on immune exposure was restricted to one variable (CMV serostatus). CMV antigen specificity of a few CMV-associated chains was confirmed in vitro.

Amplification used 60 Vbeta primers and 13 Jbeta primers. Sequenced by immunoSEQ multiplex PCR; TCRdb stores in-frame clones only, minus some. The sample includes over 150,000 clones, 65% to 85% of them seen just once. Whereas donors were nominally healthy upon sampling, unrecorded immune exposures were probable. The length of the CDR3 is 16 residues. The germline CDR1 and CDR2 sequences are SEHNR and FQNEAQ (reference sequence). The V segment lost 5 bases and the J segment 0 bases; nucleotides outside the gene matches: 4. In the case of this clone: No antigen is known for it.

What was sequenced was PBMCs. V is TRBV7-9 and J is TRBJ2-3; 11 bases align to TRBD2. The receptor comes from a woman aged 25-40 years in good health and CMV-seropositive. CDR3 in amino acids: CASSRRLAGSTDTQYF. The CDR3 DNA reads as TGTGCCAGCAGCCGACGACTAGCGGGGAGCACAGATACGCAGTATTTT. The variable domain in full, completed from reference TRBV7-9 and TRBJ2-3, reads DTGVSQNPRHKITKRGQNVTFRCDPISEHNRLYWYRQTLGQGPEFLTYFQNEAQLEKSRLLSDRFSAERPKGSFSTLEIQRTEQGDSAMYLCASSRRLAGSTDTQYFGPGTRLTVL.